This T cell receptor beta chain was recorded in a study of technical replicates of blood from a handful of donors. V gave up 5 bases and J gave up 4 bases, with 9 bases separating them. This CDR3 is 13 amino acids long. Per germline, CDR1 LNHDA and CDR2 SQIVND (reference sequence). Assay used: immunoSEQ multiplex PCR; TCRdb lists only in-frame clones, some missing. The sample consists of approximately 95,000 clones, about 95% of them appearing once. The V call is TRBV19, the J call TRBJ1-3, with D unclear. Sequenced material: T cells isolated from PBMCs. This TCR derives from a human donor in good health. CDR3 protein: CASSPEEGNTIYF. DNA of the CDR3: TGTGCCAGTAGTCCGGAGGAGGGAAACACCATATATTTT.